This TCR beta chain was recorded in a study of molecular identifiers for immune sequencing clone quantification. This CDR3 spans 12 amino acids. Per germline, CDR1 MNHNS and CDR2 SASEGT. The germline V and J ends were trimmed by 7 bases and 6 bases, with 11 bases remaining between them. TCRdb independently ran MiXCR on the PCR reads; one entry per CDR3 protein. This sample has just under 650,000 distinct CDR3 sequences, with roughly 21% found just once. This clonotype was counted at least ten times. The clonotype originates from a human donor in good health. Some libraries in this study had Jurkat cell RNA spiked in. The V call is TRBV6-1, the J call TRBJ2-3; D gene uncertain. Sequencing was performed on naive CD8+ T cells from blood, with Jurkat cell RNA spiked in. The subset denotes: FACS-sorted CD8+CD4-CCR7+CD45RA+ naive T cells. CDR3 sequence reads: CASTQNSDTQYF. In DNA, the CDR3 is TGTGCCAGCACTCAAAATTCCGATACGCAGTATTTT.